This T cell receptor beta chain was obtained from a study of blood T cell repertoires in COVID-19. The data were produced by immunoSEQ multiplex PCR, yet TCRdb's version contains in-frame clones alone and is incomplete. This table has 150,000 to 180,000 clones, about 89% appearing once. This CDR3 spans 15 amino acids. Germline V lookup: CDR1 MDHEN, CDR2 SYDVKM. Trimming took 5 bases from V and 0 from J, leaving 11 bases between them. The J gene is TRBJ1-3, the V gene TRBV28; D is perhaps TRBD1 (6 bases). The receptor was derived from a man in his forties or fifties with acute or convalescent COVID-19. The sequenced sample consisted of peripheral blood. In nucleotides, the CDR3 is TGTGCCAGCAGTACACAGGGTTCCTCTGGAAACACCATATATTTT. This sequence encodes CASSTQGSSGNTIYF.